The source of this TCR beta chain is a study of cytomegalovirus exposure and HLA in healthy donors. Study-wide findings and caveats: TCR beta V- and J-gene trimming was later associated with a missense DCLRE1C variant. Earlier results showed most TCR beta V segments being productive about 90% or about 30% of the time. Some public TCRs appeared in many individuals, while most sequences were rare.

As to this clone: What it binds is not known.

With 60 Vbeta and 13 Jbeta primers, the PCR was carried out. Sequencing was performed with immunoSEQ multiplex PCR; in TCRdb, only in-frame clones are kept and a portion is missing. Altogether 100,000 to 150,000 clones are present, more than 70% being singletons, with the ten largest covering more than 3%. Germline values: CDR1 MNHEY, CDR2 SMNVEV (reference sequence). The V end was cut by 4 bases, the J end by 6 bases, with 19 bases between. The length of the CDR3 is 17 residues. The source of this sequence is a young man in good health and CMV-seronegative. The sequenced sample consisted of PBMCs. The V call is TRBV27, the J call TRBJ1-6; TRBD1 might be the D (5 bases). CDR3 DNA: TGTGCCAGCAGTTCTCTGGGGGGGAGCCCCTTTAATTCACCCCTCCACTTT. Protein: CASSSLGGSPFNSPLHF.